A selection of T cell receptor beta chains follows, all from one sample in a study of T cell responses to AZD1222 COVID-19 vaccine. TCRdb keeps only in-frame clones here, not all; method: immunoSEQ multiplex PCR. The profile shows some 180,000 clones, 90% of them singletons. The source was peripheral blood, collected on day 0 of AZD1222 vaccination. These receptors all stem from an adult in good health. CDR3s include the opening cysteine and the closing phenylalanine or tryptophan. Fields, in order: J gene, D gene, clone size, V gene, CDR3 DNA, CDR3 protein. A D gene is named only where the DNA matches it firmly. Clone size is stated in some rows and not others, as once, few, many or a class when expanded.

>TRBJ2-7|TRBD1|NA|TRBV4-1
TGCGCCAGCAGCCAAACCGGGACAGGGGTTTACGAGCAGTACTTC
CASSQTGTGVYEQYF
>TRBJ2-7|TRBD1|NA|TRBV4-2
TGTGCCAGCAGCCAAGCCCGGGACAGCCGCTCCTACGAGCAGTACTTC
CASSQARDSRSYEQYF
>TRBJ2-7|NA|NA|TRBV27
TGTGCCAGCAGTTTAGGAGGACAGTCCTACGAGCAGTACTTC
CASSLGGQSYEQYF
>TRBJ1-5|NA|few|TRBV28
TGTGCCAGCAGTCCTTTGGGGGGCAACAATCAGCCCCAGCATTTT
CASSPLGGNNQPQHF
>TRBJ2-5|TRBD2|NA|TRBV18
TGTGCCAGCTCACTCCGACTAGCGGGGGGACGGGAGACCCAGTACTTC
CASSLRLAGGRETQYF
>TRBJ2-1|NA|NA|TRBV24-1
TGTGCCACCGGCAGGGAATACAATGAGCAGTTCTTC
CATGREYNEQFF
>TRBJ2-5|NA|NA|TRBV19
TGTGCCAGTATGGACGGAGGCGGAGAAGAGACCCAGTACTTC
CASMDGGGEETQYF
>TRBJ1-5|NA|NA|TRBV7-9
TGTGCCAGCAGCCCAGAGGGGAGTAGCAATCAGCCCCAGCATTTT
CASSPEGSSNQPQHF
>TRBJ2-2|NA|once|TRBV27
TGTGCCAGCAGTTTGCGCACAACGAACACCGGGGAGCTGTTTTTT
CASSLRTTNTGELFF
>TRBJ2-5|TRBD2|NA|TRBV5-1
TGCGCCAGCAGCTTGGGAATAGGGACTACAAGACAAGAGACCCAGTACTTC
CASSLGIGTTRQETQYF